This TCR beta chain comes out of a study of cytomegalovirus exposure and HLA in healthy donors. Regarding the study as a whole: In an earlier analysis, about 90% or about 30%: the productive usage of most TCR beta V segments.

This CDR3 is 16 amino acids long. Looked up from germline, CDR1 is LGHNA and CDR2 is YNFKEQ. The V and J ends lost 0 bases and 5 bases respectively, with 13 bases between them. A word on this clone: Its target is not known.

The PCR was carried out with 60 Vbeta primers and 13 Jbeta primers. This table comes from immunoSEQ multiplex PCR, and its TCRdb copy is limited to in-frame clones, with some not included. The top ten clones hold 2% to 2.5% of a sample with around 140,000 clones, 75% to 85% of them seen once. Each of the donors was a healthy bone marrow donor. This clonotype was sampled from a woman aged 18-30 years in good health and CMV-seropositive. This chain joins TRBV4-2 and TRBJ1-4; perhaps TRBD1 as D (5 bases). The sequenced sample was PBMCs. The CDR3 nucleotides read TGTGCCAGCAGCCAAGATCGCGGGACGGAAAATGAAAAACTGTTTTTT. Amino acid sequence: CASSQDRGTENEKLFF.